The 24 T cell receptor beta chains given below trace back to one sample, sequenced in a study of STAT3 mutations in large granular lymphocyte leukemia. Study-wide results and limits: Every T-cell large granular lymphocyte leukemia patient had at least one immunodominant TCR beta clonotype.

Only in-frame clones appear in the TCRdb table, and some are missing; sequencing was by immunoSEQ multiplex PCR. In the table there are over 3,500 clones, around 80% of which are singletons. Their antigens are not known. The sequenced sample consisted of peripheral blood mononuclear cells. The receptors come from a middle-aged man with T-cell large granular lymphocyte leukemia. Some clones in this sample may be carry-over from other donors' samples.

The CDR3 sequence is CASSLGNSGMNTEAFF. In DNA form, the CDR3 reads TGCGCCAGCAGCTTGGGGAATTCAGGGATGAACACTGAAGCTTTCTTT. The chain couples TRBV5-1 to TRBJ1-1; D is possibly TRBD1 (5 bases). Trimming took off 0 bases at V and 0 bases at J, with 12 bases between the two ends. The germline gives CDR1 SGHRS, CDR2 YFSETQ. This CDR3 is built from 16 residues.

The sample holds one count of this clone. CDR3: CASSLTESNYGYTF. In DNA, the CDR3 is TGTGCCAGCAGCTTAACGGAGAGTAACTATGGCTACACCTTC. The chain couples TRBV7-2 to TRBJ1-2, with no clear D. The germline V gene has CDR1 SGHTA and CDR2 FQGNSA. The CDR3 extends over 14 amino acids. V lost 2 bases and J lost 1, with 8 bases in between. The whole variable domain, filled in from reference TRBV7-2 and TRBJ1-2, reads GAGVSQSPSNKVTEKGKDVELRCDPISGHTALYWYRQSLGQGLEFLIYFQGNSAPDKSGLPSDRFSAERTGGSVSTLTIQRTQQEDSAVYLCASSLTESNYGYTFGSGTRLTVV.

On this clone itself: The junction shows a germline mismatch at one end, possibly a read error. The chain joins TRBV18 to TRBJ1-5, with 7 positions matching TRBD1. This CDR3 region has 16 residues. CDR1 is KGHSH and CDR2 is LQKENI in the germline V gene. The CDR3 DNA reads TGTGCCAGCTCCCCACAGGGGACAACAAGCAATCAGCCCCAGCATTTT. This gives the protein CASSPQGTTSNQPQHF. The full variable domain, rest sourced from reference TRBV18 and TRBJ1-5, is NAGVMQNPRHLVRRRGQEARLRCSPMKGHSHVYWYRQLPEEGLKFMVYLQKENIIDESGMPKERFSAEFPKEGPSILRIQQVVRGDSAAYFCASSPQGTTSNQPQHFGDGTRLSIL.

The chain joins TRBV5-6 to TRBJ2-1; 9 nucleotides agree with TRBD1. Trimming took 0 bases from V and 4 from J; bases not matched to a gene: 2. The CDR3 covers 15 residues. CDR1 is SGHDT, CDR2 YYEEEE, per germline. Here the CDR3 reads CASSLGDRAYNEQFF. The CDR3 nucleotides are TGTGCCAGCAGCTTGGGGGACAGGGCTTACAATGAGCAGTTCTTC.

This clone appeared once. The chain couples TRBV7-9 to TRBJ1-1; D gene unclear. The germline V and J ends were trimmed by 5 bases and 8 bases, with 15 bases remaining between them. This CDR3 contains 13 residues. CDR1 is SEHNR, CDR2 FQNEAQ, per germline (reference sequence). CDR3 loop: CASSPGRSLEAFF. As DNA, the CDR3 is TGTGCCAGCAGCCCGGGCAGGAGCCTAGAAGCTTTCTTT.

The chain has TRBV29-1 and TRBJ1-2; D might be TRBD1 (6 bases). Trimming removed 0 bases at V and 8 bases at J, with 16 bases between. Germline loops: CDR1 SQVTM, CDR2 ANQGSEA. This CDR3 comprises 14 residues. The CDR3 DNA is TGCAGCGTTGAAGAGGGAGTGGGGGCGCGAGGCTACACCTTC. Its translation is CSVEEGVGARGYTF.

The J gene is TRBJ2-3, the V gene TRBV5-4; 10 bases map to TRBD2. The germline V gene encodes CDR1 SGHNT and CDR2 YYREEE (reference sequence). V shed 3 bases, J shed 3 bases, and the junction held 7 bases outside the gene matches. The CDR3 totals 16 residues. DNA for the CDR3: TGTGCCAGCAGCTCCCTAGCGGGGGAGATGACAGATACGCAGTATTTT. It specifies CASSSLAGEMTDTQYF.

The chain links TRBV18 to TRBJ1-2; TRBD1 aligns across 7 bases. CDR3 length: 14 residues. Trimming removed 0 bases from V and 2 bases from J; junction bases left unmatched: 0. From germline, CDR1 is KGHSH and CDR2 LQKENI. In DNA, the CDR3 is TGTGCCAGCTCACCACCGGGACAGAACTATGGCTACACCTTC. Its protein is CASSPPGQNYGYTF.

This clone came up a few times. The chain has TRBV4-2 and TRBJ2-7; D gene unclear. Germline CDR1 reads LGHNA; CDR2 reads YNFKEQ. V was clipped by 1 base and J by 4 bases, with 11 bases between them. This CDR3 spans 14 amino acids. The CDR3 bases are TGTGCCAGCAGCCAAGGACAATGGGCTTACGAGCAGTACTTC. It is translated as CASSQGQWAYEQYF.

The chain joins TRBV27 to TRBJ1-2; TRBD1 might be the D (6 bases). The V gene's germline CDR1 is MNHEY and CDR2 SMNVEV (reference sequence). V lost 2 bases, J lost 5 bases, and 15 bases lay in between. The CDR3 loop spans 15 amino acids. The CDR3, as DNA: TGTGCCAGCAGTTTAATGGGGGGGGGCGGTTATGGCTACACCTTC. Its protein is CASSLMGGGGYGYTF.

The gene calls are TRBV5-4 and TRBJ2-3, with 12 bases aligning to TRBD2. In germline, CDR1 is SGHNT, CDR2 YYREEE (reference sequence). J lost 7 bases, V lost 7 bases, and 4 bases had no gene match. This CDR3 region has 13 residues. The DNA of the CDR3 is TGTGCCAGCCGAGGACTAGCGGGGAATACGCAGTATTTT. Translation gives CASRGLAGNTQYF.

This sequence joins TRBV30 and TRBJ1-6; D unresolved. This CDR3 is built from 12 residues. The germline V gene has CDR1 GTSNPN and CDR2 SVGIG (reference sequence). The V gene lost 5 bases and the J gene lost 7 bases, with 9 bases spanning the gap. CDR3 bases: TGTGCCTGGGCGGACGGGAATTCACCCCTCCACTTT. As protein: CAWADGNSPLHF.

The chain uses TRBV4-2 and TRBJ1-6; D unresolved. Germline V gives CDR1 LGHNA, CDR2 YNFKEQ. This CDR3 is 16 amino acids long. Trimming removed 6 bases from V and 0 bases from J, with 12 bases in between. The DNA for the CDR3 is TGTGCCAGCAGAGAAACAATTAGCTCCTATAATTCACCCCTCCACTTT. Translated, it gives CASRETISSYNSPLHF.

The rearrangement uses TRBV7-9 and TRBJ1-6, with D maybe TRBD1 (5 bases). The CDR3 has 15 residues. The V gene's germline CDR1 is SEHNR and CDR2 FQNEAQ (reference sequence). V lost 0 bases and J 8 bases, leaving 11 bases between the germline ends. The CDR3 DNA follows: TGTGCCAGCAGCTTAGCAAGCGTCAGGGATTCACCCCTCCACTTT. Protein product: CASSLASVRDSPLHF.

This sequence joins TRBV4-1 and TRBJ1-5; weak D call: TRBD1 (6 bases). CDR1 is MGHRA and CDR2 is YSYEKL in the germline V gene. The CDR3 has 14 amino acids. Trimming took 3 bases from V and 7 from J, leaving 13 bases between them. CDR3 region: CASSQQGKDQPQHF. The CDR3 nucleotides are TGCGCCAGCAGCCAGCAGGGGAAGGACCAGCCCCAGCATTTT.

The chain links TRBV18 to TRBJ2-3, with TRBD2 matching 7 bases. The CDR3 totals 14 residues. Germline CDR1 KGHSH, CDR2 LQKENI. V lost 3 bases and J lost 1; bases outside the gene matches: 1. Here the CDR3 DNA reads TGTGCCAGCTCACCGGGGGGGGGCACAGATACGCAGTATTTT. It codes for CASSPGGGTDTQYF.

This sequence joins TRBV4-3 and TRBJ1-5; no reliable D call. The CDR3 sequence is 16 residues long. Trimming shortened V by 0 bases and J by 3 bases, and 12 bases separated the two germline ends. Germline CDR1 LGHNA, CDR2 YSLEER. In DNA form, the CDR3 reads TGCGCCAGCAGCCAAGATGCCTGGAGCCCCAATCAGCCCCAGCATTTT. It is translated as CASSQDAWSPNQPQHF.

The CDR3: CASSLRGEETQYF. In DNA, the CDR3 is TGTGCCAGCAGCTTACGCGGGGAAGAGACCCAGTACTTC. This chain joins TRBV5-6 and TRBJ2-5; tentatively, D is TRBD2 (6 bases). The CDR3 is 13 amino acids. The ends were cut back, 2 bases at V and 3 bases at J, with 8 bases in the middle. Germline CDR1 reads SGHDT; CDR2 reads YYEEEE.

The chain recombines TRBV15 with TRBJ2-5; no definite D call. Germline assignment: CDR1 LNHNV and CDR2 YYDKDF (reference sequence). This CDR3 has 14 residues. V lost 0 bases and J 7 bases, leaving 12 bases between the germline ends. The CDR3 nucleotides are TGTGCCACCAGCAGAGACGGACCAAGTAGGACCCAGTACTTC. This codes for CATSRDGPSRTQYF.

The chain carries TRBV29-1 and TRBJ1-2; tentatively, D is TRBD1 (6 bases). Between the trimmed V and J ends, which lost 6 bases and 5 bases, there was a span of 22 bases. The germline CDR1 and CDR2 sequences are SQVTM and ANQGSEA. The CDR3 consists of 15 residues. CDR3 loop: CSVEVVSGEGYGYTF. CDR3 DNA sequence: TGCAGCGTAGAGGTCGTGTCAGGGGAAGGGTATGGCTACACCTTC.

The chain couples TRBV2 to TRBJ2-7, with 11 nucleotides matching TRBD2. The ends lost 7 bases at V and 1 base at J; junction bases unmatched: 9. The CDR3 sequence is 16 residues long. From germline, CDR1 is SNHLY and CDR2 FYNNEI. In DNA, the CDR3 is TGTGCCAGCACATCTAGCGGGGGGCTCGGGTCCTACGAGCAGTACTTC. It encodes CASTSSGGLGSYEQYF.

The rearrangement joins TRBV29-1 to TRBJ2-5; the D is unclear. CDR1 is SQVTM, CDR2 ANQGSEA, per germline. This CDR3 is built from 15 residues. Deletions cut 4 bases from V and 5 bases from J, with 20 bases between. DNA for the CDR3: TGCAGCGTTGTTTTCGGCCCGGCATTCGCCGAGACCCAGTACTTC. Translated, it gives CSVVFGPAFAETQYF.

As for this clone: An end of the junction does not agree with germline; a read error may underlie this. The CDR3 DNA sequence: TGTGGCAGCAGTTCTGAAGGGGTGGTGAGGAACACTGAAGCTTTCTTT. This translates into CGSSSEGVVRNTEAFF. The J gene is TRBJ1-1, the V gene TRBV2; D is possibly TRBD1 (5 bases). This CDR3 is 16 amino acids long. The germline V gene encodes CDR1 SNHLY and CDR2 FYNNEI.

This sequence joins TRBV18 and TRBJ1-2; TRBD1 matches 7 bases. Germline assignment: CDR1 KGHSH and CDR2 LQKENI. V lost 3 bases, J lost 4 bases, and 5 bases stayed unmatched. The CDR3 extends over 14 amino acids. The DNA of the CDR3 is TGTGCCAGCTCACCCTCCGGACAGGCCTATGGCTACACCTTC. Encoded protein: CASSPSGQAYGYTF. Using reference TRBV18 and TRBJ1-2 for the parts outside the CDR3, the full variable domain is NAGVMQNPRHLVRRRGQEARLRCSPMKGHSHVYWYRQLPEEGLKFMVYLQKENIIDESGMPKERFSAEFPKEGPSILRIQQVVRGDSAAYFCASSPSGQAYGYTFGSGTRLTVV.